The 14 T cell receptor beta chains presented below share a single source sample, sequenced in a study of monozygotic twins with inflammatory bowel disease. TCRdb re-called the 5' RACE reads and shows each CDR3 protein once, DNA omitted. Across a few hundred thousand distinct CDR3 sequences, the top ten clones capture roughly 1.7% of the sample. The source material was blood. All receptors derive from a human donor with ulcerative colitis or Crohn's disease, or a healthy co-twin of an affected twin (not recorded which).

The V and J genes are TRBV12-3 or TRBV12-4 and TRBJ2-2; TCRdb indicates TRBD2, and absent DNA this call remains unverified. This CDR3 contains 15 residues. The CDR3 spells CASSPAGGNTGELFF.

CDR3 residues: CASISRNKAFF. V and J are TRBV12-3 or TRBV12-4 and TRBJ1-1. CDR3 length equals 11 residues.

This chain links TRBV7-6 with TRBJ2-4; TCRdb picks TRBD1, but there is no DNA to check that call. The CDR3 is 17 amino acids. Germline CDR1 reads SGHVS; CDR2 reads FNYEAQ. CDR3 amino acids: CASSFLSGDLAKNIQYF.

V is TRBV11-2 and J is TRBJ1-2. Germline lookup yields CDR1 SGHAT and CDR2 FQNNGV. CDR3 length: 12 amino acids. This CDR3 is CASSRYEYGYTF.

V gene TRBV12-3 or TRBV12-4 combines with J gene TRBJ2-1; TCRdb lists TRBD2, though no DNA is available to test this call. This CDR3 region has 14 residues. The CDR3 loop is CASGKRGGPWEQFF.

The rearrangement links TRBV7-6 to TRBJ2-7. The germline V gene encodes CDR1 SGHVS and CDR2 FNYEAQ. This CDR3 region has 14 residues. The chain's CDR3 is CASSLVIGNYEQYF. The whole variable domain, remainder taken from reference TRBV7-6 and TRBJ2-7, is GAGVSQSPRYKVTKRGQDVALRCDPISGHVSLYWYRQALGQGPEFLTYFNYEAQQDKSGLPNDRFSAERPEGSISTLTIQRTEQRDSAMYRCASSLVIGNYEQYFGPGTRLTVT.

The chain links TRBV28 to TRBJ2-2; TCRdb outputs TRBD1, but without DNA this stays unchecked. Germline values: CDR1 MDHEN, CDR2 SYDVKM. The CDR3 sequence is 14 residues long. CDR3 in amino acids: CASRTGVGSGELFF.

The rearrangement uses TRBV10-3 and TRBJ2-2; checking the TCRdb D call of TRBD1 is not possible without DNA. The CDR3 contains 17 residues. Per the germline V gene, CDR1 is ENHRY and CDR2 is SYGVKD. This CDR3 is CAISVRYGHRRTGELFF.

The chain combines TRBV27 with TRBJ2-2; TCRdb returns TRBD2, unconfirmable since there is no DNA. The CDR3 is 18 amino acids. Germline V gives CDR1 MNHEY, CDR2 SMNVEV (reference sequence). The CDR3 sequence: CASSFTSFGLADTGELFF.

CDR3 loop: CASSFYPTPVVGYTF. The chain uses TRBV5-6 and TRBJ1-2; the TRBD1 assignment by TCRdb is unverifiable without DNA. The CDR3 covers 15 residues. The germline V gene encodes CDR1 SGHDT and CDR2 YYEEEE.

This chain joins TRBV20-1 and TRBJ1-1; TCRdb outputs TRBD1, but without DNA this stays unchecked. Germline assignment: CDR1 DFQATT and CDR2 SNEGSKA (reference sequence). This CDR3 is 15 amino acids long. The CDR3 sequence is CSASGQGDMNTEAFF.

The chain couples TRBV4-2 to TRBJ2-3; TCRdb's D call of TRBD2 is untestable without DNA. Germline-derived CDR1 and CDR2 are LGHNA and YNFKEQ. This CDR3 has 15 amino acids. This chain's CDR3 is CASRRTSGGEDTQYF.

CDR3 region: CASSLAGGSTDTQYF. The rearrangement joins TRBV5-1 to TRBJ2-3; TCRdb's D call, TRBD1, is unchecked because there is no DNA. CDR3 length: 15 amino acids. Germline loops: CDR1 SGHRS, CDR2 YFSETQ.

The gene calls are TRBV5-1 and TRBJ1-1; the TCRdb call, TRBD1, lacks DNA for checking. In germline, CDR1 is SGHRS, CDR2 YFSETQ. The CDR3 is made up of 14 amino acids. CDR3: CASRDSGTNTEAFF.